This T cell receptor (beta chain) originates from a study of cytomegalovirus exposure and HLA in healthy donors. The CDR3 runs to 18 residues. The germline CDR1 and CDR2 sequences are MNHEY and SMNVEV (reference sequence). Trimming cost V 2 bases and J 6 bases; bases outside gene matches: 18. The study's findings and limits: There were several of the most significant clusters that appeared linked to common viral pathogens in a later analysis. Among the sequence variants, a highly shared cluster was likely an artifact of sequencing. In a later analysis, TCR beta V- and J-gene trimming was associated with a missense DCLRE1C variant. Later on, an analysis showed TCR association rates differing by HLA locus, with DRB1 the most and HLA-C the fewest.

Amplification used 60 Vbeta primers and 13 Jbeta primers. Data came from immunoSEQ multiplex PCR; TCRdb stores just in-frame clones and leaves some out. The data show roughly 180,000 clones, with roughly 80% seen just once and about 2.4% held by the top ten. This clone has a handful of counts. The antigen remains undetermined. This chain uses TRBV27 with TRBJ2-7; 8 bases match TRBD2. Specimen: PBMCs. This sequence was found in a male donor in good health and CMV-seronegative. The CDR3 reads CASSLMPPERESFSEQYF. The CDR3 DNA sequence: TGTGCCAGCAGTTTAATGCCGCCGGAGCGGGAGTCCTTCTCCGAGCAGTACTTC.